This entry concerns a single T cell receptor (beta chain). Its antigen is as yet unknown. The data are from a study of blood T cells in healthy people across ages. Study findings and constraints: Fewer expanded clones and more diversity marked long-lived versus aged donors.

A second PCR, run for roughly 7 to 12 cycles, used a sample-barcoded 5' primer plus a J-beta primer mix. TCRdb processed the 5' RACE reads anew with MiXCR; each CDR3 protein has one entry. The sample has 850,000 or so distinct CDR3 sequences, 29% seen once. The CDR3 is made up of 15 amino acids. V gave up 4 bases and J gave up 2 bases; unmatched junction bases: 5. Individuals who donated were healthy Caucasians from Russia aged roughly 6 to 95. Total RNA, at least 6 micrograms per sample, came from PBMCs. Sequencing was performed on blood. The chain employs TRBV12-3 or TRBV12-4 and TRBJ1-3, with 7 bases that match TRBD1. The sequence was obtained from an elderly woman in good health. This chain's CDR3 is CASSSTGFAGNTIYF. DNA for the CDR3: TGTGCCAGCAGTTCGACAGGGTTCGCTGGAAACACCATATATTTT.